This TCR beta chain was recorded in a study of shared clonotypes between healthy human individuals. Study context: The donor pool was made up of a couple of women and three men aged 18 to 49. Each donor's CD8 memory used one plate, CD8 naive two, each CD4 subset three.

Method: immunoSEQ multiplex PCR; TCRdb's copy keeps in-frame clones and lacks some. The sample has 740,000 or so clones, 73% seen once. CDR3 length equals 12 residues. Germline CDR1 reads MDHEN; CDR2 reads SYDVKM. V lost 6 bases and J lost 7, with 12 bases in between. Overall study findings and caveats: Generally, estimated richness proved larger in naive subsets than it did in memory subsets. A reduction in generation probabilities was seen for non-shared clonotypes relative to those shared by all four donors.

As to this clone: Its antigen is undetermined.

This receptor was obtained from a woman in her thirties in good health. This chain uses TRBV28 with TRBJ1-2; the D gene is possibly TRBD1 (5 bases). The sample taken for sequencing was memory CD4+ T cells sorted from blood. Subset defined: CD45RA-negative fraction. CDR3 DNA: TGTGCCAGCAGCCAGGGCATCGGTGGCTACACCTTC. It encodes CASSQGIGGYTF.